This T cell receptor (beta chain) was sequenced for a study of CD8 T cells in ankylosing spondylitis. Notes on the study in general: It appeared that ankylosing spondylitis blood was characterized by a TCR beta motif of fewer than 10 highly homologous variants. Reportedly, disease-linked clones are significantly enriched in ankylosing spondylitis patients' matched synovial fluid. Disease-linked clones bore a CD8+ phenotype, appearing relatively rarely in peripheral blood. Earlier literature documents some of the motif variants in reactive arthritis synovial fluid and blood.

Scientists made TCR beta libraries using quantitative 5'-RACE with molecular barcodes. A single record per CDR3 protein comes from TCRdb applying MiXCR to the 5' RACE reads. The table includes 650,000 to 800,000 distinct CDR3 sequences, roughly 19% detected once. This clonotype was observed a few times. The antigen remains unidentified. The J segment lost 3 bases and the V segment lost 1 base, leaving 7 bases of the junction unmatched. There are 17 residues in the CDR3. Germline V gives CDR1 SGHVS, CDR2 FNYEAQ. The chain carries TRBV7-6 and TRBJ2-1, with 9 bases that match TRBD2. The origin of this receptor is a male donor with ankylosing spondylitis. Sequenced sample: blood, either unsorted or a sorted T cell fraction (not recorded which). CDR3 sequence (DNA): TGTGCCAGCAGCTTAGGGTGGCGGGAGGGGGGCTACAATGAGCAGTTCTTC. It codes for CASSLGWREGGYNEQFF. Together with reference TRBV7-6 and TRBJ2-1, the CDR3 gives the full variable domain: GAGVSQSPRYKVTKRGQDVALRCDPISGHVSLYWYRQALGQGPEFLTYFNYEAQQDKSGLPNDRFSAERPEGSISTLTIQRTEQRDSAMYRCASSLGWREGGYNEQFFGPGTRLTVL.